This TCR beta chain was retrieved from a study of blood T cell repertoires in COVID-19. CDR3 length: 15 residues. Losses at the gene ends were 7 bases for V and 6 bases for J; bases not matched to a gene: 12. Germline CDR1 SEHNR, CDR2 FQNEAQ (reference sequence). Libraries were prepared by immunoSEQ multiplex PCR; TCRdb keeps only in-frame clonotypes and omits some of them. Among about 270,000 clones listed, about 87% were seen once. This clone showed up just once. The rearrangement links TRBV7-9 to TRBJ1-2; 9 bases fit TRBD1. The sequenced sample consisted of PBMCs or T cells enriched from blood (not recorded which). The receptor's source is a woman aged 50 to 65 who had recovered from COVID-19. In DNA, the CDR3 is TGTGCCAGCACCGTACCGGGACAGGGCAGGGATGGCTACACCTTC. This codes for CASTVPGQGRDGYTF.